These T cell receptor beta chains were read from a single sample in a study of blood T cell repertoires in COVID-19. Clones were sequenced by immunoSEQ multiplex PCR, and TCRdb holds only the in-frame ones, with some missing. The sample lists about 290,000 clones, around four fifths occurring once. Sequences were obtained from peripheral blood. These receptors came from a woman aged 50 to 60 with active or convalescent COVID-19. Each CDR3 is given with its conserved first and last residue. The D gene is left open where the match is weak. A clone size is listed for some rows: how often the clone was seen (once, few, many), or a class if it is expanded.

J | D | size | V | CDR3 | DNA
TRBJ1-1 | TRBD1 | NA | TRBV4-1 | CASSHRDRGANTEAFF | TGCGCCAGCAGCCACCGGGACAGGGGTGCGAACACTGAAGCTTTCTTT
TRBJ2-7 | TRBD1 | NA | TRBV28 | CASIGQAGGEQYF | TGTGCCAGCATCGGACAGGCCGGTGGTGAGCAGTACTTC
TRBJ1-2 | TRBD1 | NA | TRBV6-5 | CASSFGQGGGYTF | TGTGCCAGCAGTTTCGGACAGGGGGGCGGCTACACCTTC
TRBJ1-6 | NA | few | TRBV6-5 | CASSPGTPRSPLHF | TGTGCCAGCAGCCCCGGGACACCCCGTTCACCCCTCCACTTT
TRBJ2-5 | NA | NA | TRBV5-1 | CASSLDRSRETQYF | TGCGCCAGCAGCTTGGATCGTAGTCGCGAGACCCAGTACTTC
TRBJ2-2 | TRBD2 | NA | TRBV29-1 | CSVAFRGGRAGDTGELFF | TGCAGCGTTGCCTTCCGAGGCGGGAGGGCCGGGGACACCGGGGAGCTGTTTTTT
TRBJ2-3 | NA | once | TRBV2 | CASKVGQTDTQYF | TGTGCCAGCAAGGTGGGACAAACAGATACGCAGTATTTT
TRBJ2-2 | NA | NA | TRBV14 | CASSQGWGPATGELFF | TGTGCCAGCAGCCAAGGATGGGGGCCAGCCACGGGGGAGCTGTTTTTT
TRBJ1-2 | TRBD1 | once | TRBV19 | CASTFLGQGNYGYTF | TGTGCCAGTACCTTCCTCGGACAGGGTAACTATGGCTACACCTTC
TRBJ1-5 | NA | NA | TRBV12-3/TRBV12-4 | CASSDRSQPQHF | TGTGCCAGCAGTGACAGGAGTCAGCCCCAGCATTTT
TRBJ1-5 | NA | NA | TRBV9 | CASSSETGDNQPQHF | TGTGCCAGCAGTTCCGAGACAGGAGACAATCAGCCCCAGCATTTT
TRBJ2-7 | TRBD2 | few | TRBV10-2 | CASSPLVAGYYEQYF | TGCGCCAGCAGCCCCCTGGTAGCGGGATACTACGAGCAGTACTTC
TRBJ1-1 | TRBD1 | NA | TRBV6-5 | CASSSPRGRTEAFF | TGTGCCAGCAGCTCTCCCAGGGGGCGAACTGAAGCTTTCTTT
TRBJ2-7 | NA | once | TRBV6-6 | CASSPPTGSYEQYF | TGTGCCAGCAGTCCACCGACAGGTTCCTACGAGCAGTACTTC
TRBJ2-7 | TRBD2 | NA | TRBV19 | CASQREGAYEQYF | TGTGCCAGCCAGCGGGAGGGTGCCTACGAGCAGTACTTC